The 23 T cell receptor beta chains reported below all come from one sample, sequenced in a study of T-cell reconstitution after alpha-beta-depleted transplantation in children listed by TCRdb under 2016. The library was obtained by PCR. Sequencing relied on an Illumina HiSeq 2500. To normalize quantification of the TCRbeta repertoire, the TCR libraries were built with molecular barcoding that relied on unique molecular identifiers. In TCRdb, the public reads were trimmed at Q25 with fastp and aligned with MiXCR, with productive beta chains retained. Rows are combined by CDR3 protein, so each entry shows the most common genes and DNA. Counted in this sample were about 610,000 distinct CDR3 sequences; about 10% of them appeared once. The top ten clonotypes cover around 4% of the sample. The sample was PBMCs from the stem cell graft donor, taken from the stem cell graft. Receptors were obtained from a human donor who donated a stem cell graft to a child with acute myeloid leukemia.

This chain joins TRBV12-3 or TRBV12-4 and TRBJ2-2, with TRBD2 identical over 9 bases. The CDR3 sequence is 15 residues long. J gave up 5 bases and V 7 bases, and 8 bases lay outside the gene matches. The CDR3 reads CASTYGLAGTGELFF. Written as DNA, the CDR3 is TGTGCCAGCACCTACGGGCTAGCGGGGACCGGGGAGCTGTTTTTT.

The chain carries TRBV7-2 and TRBJ2-3; the match to TRBD2 covers 7 bases. The CDR3 runs to 14 residues. CDR1 is SGHTA and CDR2 is FQGNSA in the germline V gene. After removal of 4 bases from V and 6 bases from J, the junction contained 7 bases not matched to a gene. CDR3 loop: CASSWGGSADTQYF. In nucleotides, the CDR3 is TGTGCCAGCAGCTGGGGCGGGAGTGCTGATACGCAGTATTTT. The full variable domain, with the rest looked up from reference TRBV7-2 and TRBJ2-3, is GAGVSQSPSNKVTEKGKDVELRCDPISGHTALYWYRQSLGQGLEFLIYFQGNSAPDKSGLPSDRFSAERTGGSVSTLTIQRTQQEDSAVYLCASSWGGSADTQYFGPGTRLTVL.

The sample holds a few counts of this clonotype. As DNA, the CDR3 is TGCAGCGTTGTATCGCATCCCATCCTTTCGCACACTGAAGCTTTCTTT. It is translated as CSVVSHPILSHTEAFF. The rearrangement joins TRBV29-1 to TRBJ1-1; no definite D call. This CDR3 is 16 amino acids long. Germline CDR1 and CDR2: SQVTM and ANQGSEA. The V gene lost 4 bases and the J gene lost 3 bases, with 21 bases spanning the gap.

This clonotype was picked up many times. The chain recombines TRBV7-9 with TRBJ1-1, with a possible D match to TRBD1 (5 bases). Germline V gene data show CDR1 as SEHNR and CDR2 as FQNEAQ (reference sequence). Trimming pared 1 base from V and 3 bases from J, leaving 9 bases between. This CDR3 has 14 amino acids. CDR3: CASSLEGDDTEAFF. In DNA, the CDR3 is TGTGCCAGCAGCTTAGAAGGGGACGACACTGAAGCTTTCTTT.

A few counts support this clonotype. The chain uses TRBV7-3 and TRBJ2-1; D may be TRBD1 (6 bases). CDR3 length: 16 residues. The V gene's germline CDR1 is SGHTA and CDR2 FQGTGA. Trimming shortened V by 3 bases and J by 5 bases, and 17 bases separated the two germline ends. For the CDR3, the DNA is TGTGCCAGCAGCTTGGGACGGGCAGGGGTAAACAATGAGCAGTTCTTC. Protein sequence: CASSLGRAGVNNEQFF.

The CDR3 nucleotides are TGTGCCAGTAGTATTAAGGGCCCTAGCGGTTACAATGAGCAGTTCTTC. It encodes CASSIKGPSGYNEQFF. The rearrangement links TRBV19 to TRBJ2-1, with 7 positions matching TRBD2. The CDR3 extends over 16 amino acids. From germline, CDR1 is LNHDA and CDR2 SQIVND (reference sequence). After removal of 3 bases from V and 4 bases from J, the junction contained 9 bases not matched to a gene.

The V call is TRBV5-1, the J call TRBJ2-5; 10 nucleotides match TRBD2. The ends lost 0 bases at V and 14 bases at J; junction bases unmatched: 16. CDR1 and CDR2 (germline): SGHRS, YFSETQ. The CDR3 runs to 16 residues. The CDR3 bases are TGCGCCAGCAGCTTGGAGCTAGCGGGAGTTTCCCGGGAGACTTACTTC. This encodes CASSLELAGVSRETYF.

The chain has TRBV12-3 or TRBV12-4 and TRBJ1-4; TRBD1 matches 7 bases. Trimming cost V 4 bases and J 7 bases; bases outside gene matches: 9. This CDR3 comprises 15 residues. The CDR3 DNA reads TGTGCCAGCAGTTCTAAGGGGGCCCCCAGTGAAAAACTGTTTTTT. This gives the protein CASSSKGAPSEKLFF.

The sample holds many counts of this clonotype. The CDR3 DNA reads as TGTGCCAGCAGTTACGCCATCAGGGGGTACGAGCAGTACTTC. This sequence encodes CASSYAIRGYEQYF. The chain is built from TRBV6-2 or TRBV6-3 and TRBJ2-7; the match to TRBD1 covers 7 bases. Trimming took 2 bases from V and 4 from J; bases not matched to a gene: 5. CDR3 size: 14 residues. Per germline, CDR1 MNHEY and CDR2 SVGEGT.

This clonotype was observed a single time. The chain links TRBV20-1 to TRBJ2-7, with TRBD2 identical over 9 bases. The CDR3 has 15 amino acids. Per the germline V gene, CDR1 is DFQATT and CDR2 is SNEGSKA (reference sequence). V lost 6 bases and J lost 4; bases outside the gene matches: 13. The CDR3: CSATSGRGWEYEQYF. The CDR3 nucleotides are TGCAGTGCGACTAGCGGTAGGGGGTGGGAGTACGAGCAGTACTTC.

The CDR3 reads CASSRDRAIYGYTF. The CDR3 DNA follows: TGCGCCAGCAGCAGGGACAGGGCCATCTATGGCTACACCTTC. This chain links TRBV10-2 with TRBJ1-2, with 9 nucleotides matching TRBD1. Germline CDR1 and CDR2: WSHSY and SAAADI. J lost 4 bases, V lost 6 bases, and 6 bases had no gene match. The CDR3 runs to 14 residues.

There are a few counts of this clonotype. The CDR3: CASSYSNRGNNQPQHF. DNA of the CDR3: TGTGCCAGCAGTTACTCCAACAGAGGAAACAATCAGCCCCAGCATTTT. The J gene is TRBJ1-5, the V gene TRBV6-5; D is undetermined. Per the germline V gene, CDR1 is MNHEY and CDR2 is SVGAGI. The CDR3 extends over 16 amino acids. V was shortened by 0 bases and J by 3 bases, with 12 bases between the two germline ends.

V is TRBV3-1 and J is TRBJ2-2; 7 bases align to TRBD2. The CDR3 contains 15 residues. Trimming cost V 3 bases and J 6 bases; bases outside gene matches: 7. The V gene's germline CDR1 is LGHDT and CDR2 YNNKEL (reference sequence). Here the CDR3 DNA reads TGTGCCAGCAGCCATAGCGGGCCGCGATCCGGGGAGCTGTTTTTT. It codes for CASSHSGPRSGELFF.

At least ten counts were recorded for this clonotype. The chain links TRBV20-1 to TRBJ2-7, with 9 bases aligning to TRBD1. Germline V lookup: CDR1 DFQATT, CDR2 SNEGSKA (reference sequence). J lost 2 bases, V lost 6 bases, and 8 bases had no gene match. The CDR3 consists of 14 residues. Here the CDR3 reads CSAPGQGLPYEQYF. The DNA of the CDR3 is TGCAGTGCCCCCGGACAGGGGCTCCCCTACGAGCAGTACTTC.

This clonotype was seen more than once but under ten times. The chain recombines TRBV4-2 with TRBJ1-1; D is undetermined. The germline V gene encodes CDR1 LGHNA and CDR2 YNFKEQ. V lost 3 bases to trimming and J lost 4 bases, with 9 bases between them. The CDR3 spans 13 residues. CDR3 loop: CASSQGWSTEAFF. DNA of the CDR3: TGTGCCAGCAGCCAGGGGTGGAGCACTGAAGCTTTCTTT.

This clonotype occurred a few times. The chain combines TRBV20-1 with TRBJ2-1; 16 nucleotides agree with TRBD2. The trim removed 4 bases at V and 4 bases at J, leaving 10 bases unmatched. Germline V gene sequence: CDR1 DFQATT, CDR2 SNEGSKA (reference sequence). The CDR3 is 18 residues long. CDR3 protein: CSATQGLAGGTSYNEQFF. The CDR3, as DNA: TGCAGTGCTACCCAGGGACTAGCGGGAGGGACGTCTTACAATGAGCAGTTCTTC.

This clonotype was counted a few times. This chain joins TRBV5-1 and TRBJ2-1; the D gene could be TRBD1 or TRBD2 (5 bases each). Germline CDR1 SGHRS, CDR2 YFSETQ. Between the trimmed V and J ends, which lost 4 bases and 7 bases, there was a span of 15 bases. The CDR3 totals 14 residues. In DNA form, the CDR3 reads TGCGCCAGCAGCGGGGGTCTCAACAGTAATGAGCAGTTCTTC. It is translated as CASSGGLNSNEQFF.

The chain joins TRBV6-5 to TRBJ2-3; TRBD2 matches at 10 bases. The CDR3 sequence is 15 residues long. V was clipped by 2 bases and J by 4 bases; unmatched bases: 3. CDR1 is MNHEY and CDR2 is SVGAGI in the germline V gene. CDR3 DNA: TGTGCCAGCAGTTACCTAGCGGGAGAGTCAGATACGCAGTATTTT. The encoded protein is CASSYLAGESDTQYF.

This clonotype occurred many times. V is TRBV7-9 and J is TRBJ1-1; 7 bases are shared with TRBD1. V lost 5 bases, J lost 0 bases, and 3 bases stayed unmatched. The CDR3 loop spans 14 amino acids. Germline V lookup: CDR1 SEHNR, CDR2 FQNEAQ (reference sequence). CDR3 in DNA: TGTGCCAGCAGCCCGGGACAGATGAACACTGAAGCTTTCTTT. Protein: CASSPGQMNTEAFF.

This clonotype was counted ten times or more. This sequence joins TRBV10-3 and TRBJ2-7; TRBD1 matches at 10 bases. V lost 3 bases to trimming and J lost 3 bases; unmatched junction nucleotides: 5. The CDR3 consists of 15 residues. In germline, CDR1 is ENHRY, CDR2 SYGVKD. Here the CDR3 DNA reads TGTGCCATCAGTGATGCCGGGACAGGGGTCTACGAGCAGTACTTC. It yields the protein CAISDAGTGVYEQYF.

At least ten counts were recorded for this clonotype. This rearrangement joins TRBV3-1 to TRBJ2-2; D remains unclear. The V end lost 1 base, the J end lost 1 base, and 13 bases lay between the germline ends. The CDR3 has 17 amino acids. Germline V CDR1 and CDR2: LGHDT, YNNKEL (reference sequence). The CDR3: CASSQAYDERNTGELFF. The CDR3 DNA is TGTGCCAGCAGCCAAGCTTACGACGAGAGGAACACCGGGGAGCTGTTTTTT.

The sample holds many counts of this clonotype. The rearrangement uses TRBV20-1 and TRBJ2-1; tentative D call: TRBD2 (5 bases). V lost 7 bases to trimming and J lost 1 base, with 20 bases between them. The germline V gene encodes CDR1 DFQATT and CDR2 SNEGSKA (reference sequence). The CDR3 sequence is 16 residues long. Here the CDR3 DNA reads TGCAGTGTCACCCCCCGGCGGGCCGGATCCTACAATGAGCAGTTCTTC. This gives the protein CSVTPRRAGSYNEQFF.

The rearrangement uses TRBV25-1 and TRBJ2-7; no clear D gene. This CDR3 comprises 13 residues. Germline V gene lookup returns CDR1 MGHDK and CDR2 SYGVNS. V lost 0 bases and J lost 3, with 6 bases in between. The CDR3 sequence is CASSEYSGYEQYF. The DNA of the CDR3 is TGTGCCAGCAGTGAATATTCCGGCTACGAGCAGTACTTC.